What follows is one T cell receptor (beta chain) and its context. The antigen is unknown. 13 Jbeta primers and 60 Vbeta primers were used for the PCR. Some clones are missing from TCRdb's copy, which holds only in-frame ones; the method was immunoSEQ multiplex PCR. Of about 180,000 clones listed, under 85% are singletons. This CDR3 spans 14 amino acids. V gave up 4 bases and J gave up 5 bases, with 12 bases separating them. From germline, CDR1 is SNHLY and CDR2 FYNNEI. This record belongs to a study of cytomegalovirus exposure and HLA in healthy donors. Study-wide results and limits: With high specificity and sensitivity, the classifier reportedly diagnosed cytomegalovirus status.

All donors participated as healthy donors of bone marrow. Sequencing was performed on PBMCs. This chain links TRBV2 with TRBJ1-5, with D perhaps TRBD1 (5 bases). The receptor was isolated from a male donor in good health and CMV-seronegative. CDR3 amino acids: CASSGTGEYQPQHF. The DNA of the CDR3 is TGTGCCAGCAGTGGTACGGGGGAGTATCAGCCCCAGCATTTT.